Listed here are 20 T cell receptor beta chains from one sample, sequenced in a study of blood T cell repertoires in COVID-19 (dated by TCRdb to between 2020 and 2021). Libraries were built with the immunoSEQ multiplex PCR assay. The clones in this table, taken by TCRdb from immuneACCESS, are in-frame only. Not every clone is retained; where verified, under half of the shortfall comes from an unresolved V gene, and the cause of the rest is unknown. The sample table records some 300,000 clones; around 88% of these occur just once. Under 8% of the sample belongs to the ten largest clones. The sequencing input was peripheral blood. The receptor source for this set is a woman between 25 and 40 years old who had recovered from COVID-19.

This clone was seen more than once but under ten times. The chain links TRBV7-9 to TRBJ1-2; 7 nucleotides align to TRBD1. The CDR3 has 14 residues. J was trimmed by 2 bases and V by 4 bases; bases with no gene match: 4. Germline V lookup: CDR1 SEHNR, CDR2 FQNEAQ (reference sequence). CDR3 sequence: CASSYRGVNYGYTF. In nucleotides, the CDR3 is TGTGCCAGCAGCTACAGGGGCGTGAACTATGGCTACACCTTC.

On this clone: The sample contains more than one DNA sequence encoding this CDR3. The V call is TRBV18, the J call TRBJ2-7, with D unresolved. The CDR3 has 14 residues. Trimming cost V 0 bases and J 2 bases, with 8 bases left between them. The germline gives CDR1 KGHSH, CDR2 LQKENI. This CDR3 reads CASSPPAGPYEQYF. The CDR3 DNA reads TGTGCCAGCTCACCACCCGCAGGCCCCTACGAGCAGTACTTC.

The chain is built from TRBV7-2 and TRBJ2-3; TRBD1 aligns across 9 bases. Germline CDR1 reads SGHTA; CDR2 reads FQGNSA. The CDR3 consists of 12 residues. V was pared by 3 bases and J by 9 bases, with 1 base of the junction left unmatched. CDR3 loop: CASSLGQGTQYF. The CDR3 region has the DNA TGTGCCAGCAGCTTGGGACAGGGAACGCAGTATTTT.

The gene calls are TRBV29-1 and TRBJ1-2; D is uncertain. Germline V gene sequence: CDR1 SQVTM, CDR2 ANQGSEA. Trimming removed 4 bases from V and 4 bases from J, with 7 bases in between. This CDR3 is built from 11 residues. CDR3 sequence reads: CSVGALYGYTF. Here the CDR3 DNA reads TGCAGCGTTGGCGCCCTCTATGGCTACACCTTC.

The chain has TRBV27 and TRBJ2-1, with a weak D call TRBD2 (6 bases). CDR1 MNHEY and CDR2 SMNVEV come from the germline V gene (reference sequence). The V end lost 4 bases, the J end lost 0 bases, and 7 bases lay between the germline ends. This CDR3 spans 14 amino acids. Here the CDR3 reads CASSWGDSYNEQFF. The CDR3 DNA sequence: TGTGCCAGCAGTTGGGGGGACTCCTACAATGAGCAGTTCTTC.

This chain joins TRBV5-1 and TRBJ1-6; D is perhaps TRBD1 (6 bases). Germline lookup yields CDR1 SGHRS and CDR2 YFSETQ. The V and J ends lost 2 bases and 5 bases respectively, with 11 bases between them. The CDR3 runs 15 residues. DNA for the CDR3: TGCGCCAGCAGCTTTAGGACAGCCGATAATTCACCCCTCCACTTT. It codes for CASSFRTADNSPLHF.

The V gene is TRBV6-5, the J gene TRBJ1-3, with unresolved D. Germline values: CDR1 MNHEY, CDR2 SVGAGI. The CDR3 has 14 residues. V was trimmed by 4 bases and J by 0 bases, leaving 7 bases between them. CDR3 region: CASSFTDSGNTIYF. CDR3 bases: TGTGCCAGCAGTTTTACAGACTCTGGAAACACCATATATTTT.

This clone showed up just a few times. The CDR3 loop reads CASTSQGAGKLHF. CDR3 DNA sequence: TGTGCCAGCACATCCCAAGGGGCCGGAAAACTCCACTTT. The rearrangement joins TRBV28 to TRBJ1-6, with a possible D match to TRBD1 (5 bases). This CDR3 comprises 13 residues. CDR1 and CDR2 (germline): MDHEN, SYDVKM. V was shortened by 7 bases and J by 16 bases, with 20 bases between the two germline ends. The full variable domain, completed using reference TRBV28 and TRBJ1-6, is DVKVTQSSRYLVKRTGEKVFLECVQDMDHENMFWYRQDPGLGLRLIYFSYDVKMKEKGDIPEGYSVSREKKERFSLILESASTNQTSMYLCASTSQGAGKLHFGNGTRLTVT.

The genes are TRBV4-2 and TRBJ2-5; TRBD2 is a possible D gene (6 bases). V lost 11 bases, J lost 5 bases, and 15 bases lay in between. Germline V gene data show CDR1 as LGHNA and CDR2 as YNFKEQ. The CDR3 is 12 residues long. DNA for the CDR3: TGTGCCGGAAAACGGGGGTTGGAGACCCAGTACTTC. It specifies CAGKRGLETQYF.

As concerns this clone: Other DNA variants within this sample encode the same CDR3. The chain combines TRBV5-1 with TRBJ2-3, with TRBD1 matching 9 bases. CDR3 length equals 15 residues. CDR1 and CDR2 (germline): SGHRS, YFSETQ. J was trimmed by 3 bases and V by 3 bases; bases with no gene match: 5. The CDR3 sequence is CASSSRDRETDTQYF. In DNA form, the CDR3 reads TGCGCCAGCAGCTCCCGGGACAGGGAGACAGATACGCAGTATTTT.

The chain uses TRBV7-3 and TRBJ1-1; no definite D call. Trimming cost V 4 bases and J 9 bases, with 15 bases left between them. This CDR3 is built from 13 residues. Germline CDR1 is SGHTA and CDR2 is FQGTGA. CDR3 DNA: TGTGCCAGCAGCTCAGAGGAGGGAGGGAAAGCTTTCTTT. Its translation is CASSSEEGGKAFF.

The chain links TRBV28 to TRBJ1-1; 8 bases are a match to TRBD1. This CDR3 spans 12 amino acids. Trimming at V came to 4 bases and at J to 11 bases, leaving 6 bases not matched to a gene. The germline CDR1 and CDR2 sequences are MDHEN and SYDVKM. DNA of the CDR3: TGTGCCAGCAGTTCCAGGGGGCCGGTCGCTTTCTTT. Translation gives CASSSRGPVAFF.

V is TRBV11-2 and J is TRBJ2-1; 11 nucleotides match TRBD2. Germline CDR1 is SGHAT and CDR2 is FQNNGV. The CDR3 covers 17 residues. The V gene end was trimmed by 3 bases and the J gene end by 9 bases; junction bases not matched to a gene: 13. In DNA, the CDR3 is TGTGCCAGCAGCTTGAATAGCGGGGGGGCCAAAGATGGTGAGCAGTTCTTC. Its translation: CASSLNSGGAKDGEQFF.

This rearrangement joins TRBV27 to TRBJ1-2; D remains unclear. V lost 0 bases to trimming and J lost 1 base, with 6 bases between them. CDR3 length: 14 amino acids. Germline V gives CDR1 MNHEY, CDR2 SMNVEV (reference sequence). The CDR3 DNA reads TGTGCCAGCAGTTTATCCCTCAGTAACTATGGCTACACCTTC. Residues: CASSLSLSNYGYTF.

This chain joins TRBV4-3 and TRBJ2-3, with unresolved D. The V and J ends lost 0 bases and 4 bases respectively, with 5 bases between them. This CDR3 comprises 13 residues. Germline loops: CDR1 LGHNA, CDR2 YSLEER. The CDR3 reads CASSQDSPDTQYF. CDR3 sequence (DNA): TGCGCCAGCAGCCAAGATTCTCCAGATACGCAGTATTTT.

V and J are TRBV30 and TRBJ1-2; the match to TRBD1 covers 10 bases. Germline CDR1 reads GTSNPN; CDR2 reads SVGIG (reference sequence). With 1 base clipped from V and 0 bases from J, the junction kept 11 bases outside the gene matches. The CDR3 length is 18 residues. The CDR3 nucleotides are TGTGCCTGGAGTGGGAGGGGGACAGGGGCTTTTACTAACTATGGCTACACCTTC. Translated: CAWSGRGTGAFTNYGYTF.

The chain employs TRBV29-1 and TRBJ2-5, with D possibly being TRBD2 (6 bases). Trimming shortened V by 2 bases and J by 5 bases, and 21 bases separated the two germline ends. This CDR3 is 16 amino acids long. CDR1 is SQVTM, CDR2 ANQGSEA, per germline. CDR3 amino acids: CSVELLEDPRGETQYF. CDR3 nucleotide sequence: TGCAGCGTTGAATTATTAGAGGACCCCCGGGGGGAGACCCAGTACTTC. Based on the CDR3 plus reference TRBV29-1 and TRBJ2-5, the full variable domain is SAVISQKPSRDICQRGTSLTIQCQVDSQVTMMFWYRQQPGQSLTLIATANQGSEATYESGFVIDKFPISRPNLTFSTLTVSNMSPEDSSIYLCSVELLEDPRGETQYFGPGTRLLVL.

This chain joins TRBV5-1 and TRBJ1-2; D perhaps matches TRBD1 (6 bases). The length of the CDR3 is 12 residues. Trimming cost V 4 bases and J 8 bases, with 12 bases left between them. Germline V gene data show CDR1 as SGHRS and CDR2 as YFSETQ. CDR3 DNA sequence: TGCGCCAGCAGCCCCCAGGGGTCGGGCTACACCTTC. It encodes CASSPQGSGYTF.

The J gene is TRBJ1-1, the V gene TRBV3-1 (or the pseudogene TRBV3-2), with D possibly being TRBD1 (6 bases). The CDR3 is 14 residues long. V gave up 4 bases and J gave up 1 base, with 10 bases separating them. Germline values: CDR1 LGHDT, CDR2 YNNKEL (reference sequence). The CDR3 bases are TGTGCCAGCAGCCGGGGACACGCGAACACTGAAGCTTTCTTT. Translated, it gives CASSRGHANTEAFF.

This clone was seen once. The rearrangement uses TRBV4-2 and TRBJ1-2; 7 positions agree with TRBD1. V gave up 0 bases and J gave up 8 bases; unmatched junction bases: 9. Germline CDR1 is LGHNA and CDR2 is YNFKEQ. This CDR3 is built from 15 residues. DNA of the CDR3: TGTGCCAGCAGCCAAGATGAGGGACAGACCCGAGGCTACACCTTC. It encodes CASSQDEGQTRGYTF.